The sequence of this T cell receptor beta chain was determined in a study of cytomegalovirus exposure and HLA in healthy donors. Points from the study as a whole: A later analysis appeared to link common viral pathogens to several of the most significant clusters.

Germline values: CDR1 SGHVS, CDR2 FNYEAQ. J gave up 4 bases and V 1 base, and 1 base lay outside the gene matches. The CDR3 length is 13 residues. Points on this clone: Its antigen is unidentified.

Primers for the PCR totalled 60 Vbeta and 13 Jbeta. Only in-frame clones appear in the TCRdb table, and some are missing; sequencing was by immunoSEQ multiplex PCR. This sample has some 140,000 clones, with roughly 80% found just once. This sequence joins TRBV7-6 and TRBJ2-7, with 7 bases lining up with TRBD1. The sample consisted of PBMCs. The sequence derives from a man in his thirties or forties in good health and CMV-seropositive. The CDR3 protein is CASSLGTGYEQYF. The CDR3 DNA is TGTGCCAGCAGCTTAGGGACAGGTTACGAGCAGTACTTC. Full variable domain (rest looked up from reference TRBV7-6 and TRBJ2-7): GAGVSQSPRYKVTKRGQDVALRCDPISGHVSLYWYRQALGQGPEFLTYFNYEAQQDKSGLPNDRFSAERPEGSISTLTIQRTEQRDSAMYRCASSLGTGYEQYFGPGTRLTVT.